This section outlines one T cell receptor beta chain sequence together with its context. Produced via immunoSEQ multiplex PCR; TCRdb's table is partial and in-frame only. Of 250,000 or so clones in the sample, around 84% were seen once. This entry is derived from a study of blood T cell repertoires in COVID-19. Study details: Acute and convalescent COVID-19 specimens originated in the United States, Italy and Spain.

Trimming took 0 bases from V and 3 from J, leaving 12 bases between them. The V gene's germline CDR1 is SGHRS and CDR2 YFSETQ. This CDR3 is 15 amino acids long. Sequencing was performed on peripheral blood. The TCR sequence derives from a man aged 55 to 69 with acute or convalescent COVID-19. The chain links TRBV5-1 to TRBJ1-2, with D possibly TRBD1 on 5 matching bases. CDR3 bases: TGCGCCAGCAGCTTGGAGGAGGGGAGGTACTATGGCTACACCTTC. Translating gives CASSLEEGRYYGYTF.